These 9 T cell receptor beta chains share one sample of origin, sequenced in a study of blood T cell repertoires in COVID-19 (TCRdb year 2020). Library preparation was by the immunoSEQ multiplex PCR assay. TCRdb took this table from immuneACCESS and kept in-frame rearrangements with V and J called. Such tables lack part of the clones; where checked against another copy, unresolved V genes explain under half of the gap, and the rest is unexplained. The sample table shows about 120,000 clones, and over 65% are seen once. Of the sample, more than 0.65% falls within the top ten clones. Sequenced: peripheral blood. All receptors come from a human donor with acute or convalescent COVID-19. The donor label of this sample is uncertain.

The chain joins TRBV30 to TRBJ2-3; weak D call: TRBD1 (6 bases). CDR3 length: 14 amino acids. Germline CDR1 GTSNPN, CDR2 SVGIG (reference sequence). V was clipped by 1 base and J by 1 base, with 9 bases between them. CDR3 bases: TGTGCCTGGAGTGGGGGACACCGCACAGATACGCAGTATTTT. Its translation: CAWSGGHRTDTQYF.

The V call is TRBV28, the J call TRBJ1-5, with a possible D match to TRBD1 (5 bases). The CDR3 totals 14 residues. The V and J ends lost 4 bases and 6 bases respectively, with 13 bases between them. Germline values: CDR1 MDHEN, CDR2 SYDVKM. The CDR3 DNA reads TGTGCCAGCAGTTCCACGACAGTAGCTCAGCCCCAGCATTTT. It specifies CASSSTTVAQPQHF.

The rearrangement links TRBV29-1 to TRBJ1-1, with a possible D match to TRBD1 (5 bases). Germline V CDR1 and CDR2: SQVTM, ANQGSEA. This CDR3 is built from 13 residues. V dropped 2 bases and J dropped 5 bases, with 12 bases sitting between them. The chain's CDR3 is CSVESRAGTEAFF. CDR3 DNA: TGCAGCGTTGAAAGCAGGGCCGGTACTGAAGCTTTCTTT.

This chain connects TRBV28 to TRBJ1-5, with 7 bases identical to TRBD1. The CDR3 totals 12 residues. Trimming cost V 8 bases and J 15 bases; bases outside gene matches: 13. The germline V gene encodes CDR1 MDHEN and CDR2 SYDVKM. Written as DNA, the CDR3 is TGTGCCAGCCGATTGGGGCAGGGGGTACTGCATTTT. It specifies CASRLGQGVLHF.

V gene TRBV6-5 combines with J gene TRBJ2-1; D is ambiguous. Germline V lookup: CDR1 MNHEY, CDR2 SVGAGI. This CDR3 spans 15 amino acids. Trimming shortened V by 5 bases and J by 6 bases, and 17 bases separated the two germline ends. The CDR3 DNA follows: TGTGCCAGCAGTCCCTTATCGTCCCTGGCCAATGAGCAGTTCTTC. Amino acid sequence: CASSPLSSLANEQFF.

This clone was observed once. V and J are TRBV30 and TRBJ1-2, with D unclear. The length of the CDR3 is 13 residues. With 3 bases removed from V and 3 bases from J, the gap between germline ends came to 11 bases. The germline V gene has CDR1 GTSNPN and CDR2 SVGIG (reference sequence). The CDR3, as DNA: TGTGCCTGGAGAGAGGGTCGCGACTATGGCTACACCTTC. Translating it yields CAWREGRDYGYTF.

This chain joins TRBV9 and TRBJ2-1; TRBD2 agrees at 11 bases. Germline CDR1 reads SGDLS; CDR2 reads YYNGEE. The CDR3 totals 17 residues. The trim removed 1 base at V and 4 bases at J, leaving 7 bases unmatched. CDR3 nucleotide sequence: TGTGCCAGCAGCGTACGCCCCACTAGCGGGGGTTACAATGAGCAGTTCTTC. Amino acids: CASSVRPTSGGYNEQFF. The full variable domain, completed using reference TRBV9 and TRBJ2-1, is DSGVTQTPKHLITATGQRVTLRCSPRSGDLSVYWYQQSLDQGLQFLIQYYNGEERAKGNILERFSAQQFPDLHSELNLSSLELGDSALYFCASSVRPTSGGYNEQFFGPGTRLTVL.

The chain recombines TRBV19 with TRBJ2-3, with 9 bases that match TRBD2. Germline CDR1 and CDR2: LNHDA and SQIVND (reference sequence). With 6 bases clipped from V and 6 bases from J, the junction kept 10 bases outside the gene matches. The CDR3 spans 15 residues. This CDR3 is CASRALRGGRDTQYF. The CDR3 nucleotides read TGTGCCAGTAGGGCGTTGCGGGGGGGCCGCGATACGCAGTATTTT.

The chain joins TRBV28 to TRBJ1-1; possibly TRBD1 for D (5 bases). Germline lookup yields CDR1 MDHEN and CDR2 SYDVKM. The CDR3 covers 16 residues. With 5 bases removed from V and 5 bases from J, the gap between germline ends came to 21 bases. CDR3 amino acids: CASSPNFGGGRTEAFF. For the CDR3, the DNA is TGTGCCAGCAGTCCTAATTTTGGGGGGGGAAGAACTGAAGCTTTCTTT.